This T cell receptor beta chain stems from a study of shared clonotypes between healthy human individuals. Findings of the study overall: Deeper or shallower sequencing was expected to change how clonotypes are shared among donors.

The CDR3 is 15 amino acids. The germline CDR1 and CDR2 sequences are SGDLS and YYNGEE. V trimming: 4 bases; J trimming: 6 bases; junction bases outside the gene matches: 12. Concerning this clone: Its target is not known.

The protocol was immunoSEQ multiplex PCR, while the TCRdb copy is restricted to in-frame clones and leaves out a portion. The table lists some 1,900,000 clones, about 95% of them singletons. Naive CD8 cells lacked CD45RO and underwent positive selection for CCR7, leaving out terminally differentiated effector memory CD45RA+ cells. V usage is TRBV9 and J usage is TRBJ1-2; 7 nucleotides align to TRBD1. This receptor was identified in a young man in good health. Sequenced input: naive CD8+ T cells sorted from blood. The CDR3 DNA follows: TGTGCCAGCAGCTCGGACAGGCGAGCCCCTCATGGCTACACCTTC. It yields the protein CASSSDRRAPHGYTF. Drawing the rest from reference TRBV9 and TRBJ1-2, the complete variable domain is DSGVTQTPKHLITATGQRVTLRCSPRSGDLSVYWYQQSLDQGLQFLIQYYNGEERAKGNILERFSAQQFPDLHSELNLSSLELGDSALYFCASSSDRRAPHGYTFGSGTRLTVV.